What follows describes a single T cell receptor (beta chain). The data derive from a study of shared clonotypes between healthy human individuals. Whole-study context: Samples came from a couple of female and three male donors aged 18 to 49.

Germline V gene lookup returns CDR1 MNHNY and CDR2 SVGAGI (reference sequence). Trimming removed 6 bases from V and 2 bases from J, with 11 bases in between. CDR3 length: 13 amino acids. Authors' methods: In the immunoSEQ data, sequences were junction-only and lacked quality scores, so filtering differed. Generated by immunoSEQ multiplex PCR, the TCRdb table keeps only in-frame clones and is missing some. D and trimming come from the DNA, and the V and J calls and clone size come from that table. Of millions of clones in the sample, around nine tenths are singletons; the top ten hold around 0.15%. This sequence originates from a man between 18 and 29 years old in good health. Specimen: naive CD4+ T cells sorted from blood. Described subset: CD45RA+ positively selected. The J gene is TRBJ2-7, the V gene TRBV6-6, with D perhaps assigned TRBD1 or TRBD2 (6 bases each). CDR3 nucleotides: TGTGCCAGCAGCCTAGGGGGGACCTACGAGCAGTACTTC. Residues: CASSLGGTYEQYF.